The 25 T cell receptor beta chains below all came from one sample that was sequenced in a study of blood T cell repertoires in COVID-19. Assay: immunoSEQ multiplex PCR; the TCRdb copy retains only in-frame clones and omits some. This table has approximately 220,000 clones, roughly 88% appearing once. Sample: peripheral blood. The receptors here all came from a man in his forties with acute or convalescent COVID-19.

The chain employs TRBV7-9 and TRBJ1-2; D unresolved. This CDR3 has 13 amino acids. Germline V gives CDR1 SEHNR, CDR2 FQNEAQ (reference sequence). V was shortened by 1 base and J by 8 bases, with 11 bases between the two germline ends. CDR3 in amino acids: CASSLDPNGGYTF. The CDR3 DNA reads TGTGCCAGCAGCTTAGATCCCAACGGGGGCTACACCTTC.

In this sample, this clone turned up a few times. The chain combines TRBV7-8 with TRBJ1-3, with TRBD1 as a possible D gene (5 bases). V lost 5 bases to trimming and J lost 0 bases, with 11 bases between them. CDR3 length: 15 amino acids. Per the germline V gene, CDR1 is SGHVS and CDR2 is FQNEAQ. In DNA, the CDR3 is TGTGCCAGCAGCCCGGGGCGGGACTCTGGAAACACCATATATTTT. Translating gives CASSPGRDSGNTIYF.

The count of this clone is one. The chain's CDR3 is CASSYYGRGNEQFF. The CDR3 DNA reads TGTGCCAGCAGTTACTATGGGAGGGGCAATGAGCAGTTCTTC. The chain uses TRBV6-5 and TRBJ2-1, with 7 bases fitting TRBD2. Germline V CDR1 and CDR2: MNHEY, SVGAGI. CDR3 length: 14 residues. V was pared by 1 base and J by 6 bases, with 3 bases of the junction left unmatched.

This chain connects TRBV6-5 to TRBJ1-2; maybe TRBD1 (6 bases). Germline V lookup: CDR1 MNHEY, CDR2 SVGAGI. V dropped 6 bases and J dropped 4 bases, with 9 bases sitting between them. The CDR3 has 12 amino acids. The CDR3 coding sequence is TGTGCCAGCAGCACAGGGATCTATGGCTACACCTTC. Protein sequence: CASSTGIYGYTF.

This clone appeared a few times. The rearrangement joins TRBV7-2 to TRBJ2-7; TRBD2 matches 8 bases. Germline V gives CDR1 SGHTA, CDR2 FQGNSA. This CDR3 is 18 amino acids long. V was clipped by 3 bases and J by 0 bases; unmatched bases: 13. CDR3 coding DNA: TGTGCCAGCAGCTTGTCGCTAGCGGGCCCCGCCTTCTCCTACGAGCAGTACTTC. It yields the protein CASSLSLAGPAFSYEQYF.

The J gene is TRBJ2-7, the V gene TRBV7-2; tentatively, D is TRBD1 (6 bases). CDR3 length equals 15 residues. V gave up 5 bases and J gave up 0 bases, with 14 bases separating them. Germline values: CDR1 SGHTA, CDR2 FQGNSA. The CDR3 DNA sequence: TGTGCCAGCAGCCTGATCTGGACAGACTCCTACGAGCAGTACTTC. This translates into CASSLIWTDSYEQYF.

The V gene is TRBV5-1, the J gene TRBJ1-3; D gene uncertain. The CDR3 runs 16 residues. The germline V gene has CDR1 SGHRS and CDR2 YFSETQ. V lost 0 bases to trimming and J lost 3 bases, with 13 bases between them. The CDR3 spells CASSLGHMISGNTIYF. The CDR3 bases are TGCGCCAGCAGCTTGGGACATATGATTAGTGGAAACACCATATATTTT. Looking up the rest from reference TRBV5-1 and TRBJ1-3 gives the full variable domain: KAGVTQTPRYLIKTRGQQVTLSCSPISGHRSVSWYQQTPGQGLQFLFEYFSETQRNKGNFPGRFSGRQFSNSRSEMNVSTLELGDSALYLCASSLGHMISGNTIYFGEGSWLTVV.

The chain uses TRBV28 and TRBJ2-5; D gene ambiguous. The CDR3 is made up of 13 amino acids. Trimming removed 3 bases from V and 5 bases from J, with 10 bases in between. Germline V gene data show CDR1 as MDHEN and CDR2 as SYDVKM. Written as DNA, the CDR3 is TGTGCCAGCAGTTTGGCGTACGGGGAGACCCAGTACTTC. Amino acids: CASSLAYGETQYF.

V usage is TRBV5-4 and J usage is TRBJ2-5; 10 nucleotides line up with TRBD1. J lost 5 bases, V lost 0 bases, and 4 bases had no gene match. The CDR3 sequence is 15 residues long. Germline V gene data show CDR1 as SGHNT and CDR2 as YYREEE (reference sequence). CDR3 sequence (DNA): TGTGCCAGCAGCTTGGAGGGGGACAGGGGTGAGACCCAGTACTTC. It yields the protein CASSLEGDRGETQYF.

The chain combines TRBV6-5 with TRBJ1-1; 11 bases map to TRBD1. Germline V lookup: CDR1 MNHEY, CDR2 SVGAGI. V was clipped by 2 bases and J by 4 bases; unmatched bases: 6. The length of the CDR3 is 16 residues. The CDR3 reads CASSYRDRGGSTEAFF. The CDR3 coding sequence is TGTGCCAGCAGTTACCGGGACAGGGGGGGGAGCACTGAAGCTTTCTTT.

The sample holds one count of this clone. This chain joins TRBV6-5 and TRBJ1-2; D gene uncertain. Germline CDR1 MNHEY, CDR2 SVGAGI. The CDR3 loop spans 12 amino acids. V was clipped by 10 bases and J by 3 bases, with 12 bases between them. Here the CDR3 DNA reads TGTGCCACACTGGTAGATTACTATGGCTACACCTTC. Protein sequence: CATLVDYYGYTF.

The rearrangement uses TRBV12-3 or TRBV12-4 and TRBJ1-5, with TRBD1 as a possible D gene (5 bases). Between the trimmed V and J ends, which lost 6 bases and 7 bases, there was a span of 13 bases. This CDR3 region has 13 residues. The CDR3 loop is CASSRRESQPQHF. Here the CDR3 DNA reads TGTGCCAGCAGCCGCAGGGAATCCCAGCCCCAGCATTTT.

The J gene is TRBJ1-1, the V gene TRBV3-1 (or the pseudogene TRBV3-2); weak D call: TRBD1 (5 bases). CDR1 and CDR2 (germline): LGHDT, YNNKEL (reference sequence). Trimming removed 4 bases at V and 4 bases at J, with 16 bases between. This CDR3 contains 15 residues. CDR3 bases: TGTGCCAGCAGCCTCCAGGGAGGTGGCGCCACTGAAGCTTTCTTT. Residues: CASSLQGGGATEAFF.

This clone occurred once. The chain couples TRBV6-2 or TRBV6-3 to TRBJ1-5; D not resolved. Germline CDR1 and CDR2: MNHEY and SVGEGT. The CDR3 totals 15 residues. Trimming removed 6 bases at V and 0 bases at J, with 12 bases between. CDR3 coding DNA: TGTGCCAGCAGCCCTGGAGGCTATAGCAATCAGCCCCAGCATTTT. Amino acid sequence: CASSPGGYSNQPQHF.

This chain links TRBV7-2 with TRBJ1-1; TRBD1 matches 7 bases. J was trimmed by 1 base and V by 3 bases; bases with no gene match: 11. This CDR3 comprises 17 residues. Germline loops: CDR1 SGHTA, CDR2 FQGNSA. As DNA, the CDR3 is TGTGCCAGCAGCTTTCGTTTGTTGGGACAGAAGAACACTGAAGCTTTCTTT. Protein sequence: CASSFRLLGQKNTEAFF.

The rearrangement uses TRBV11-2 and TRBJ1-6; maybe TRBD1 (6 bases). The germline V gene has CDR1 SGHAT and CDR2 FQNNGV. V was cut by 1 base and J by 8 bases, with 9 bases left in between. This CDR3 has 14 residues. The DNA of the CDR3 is TGTGCCAGCAGCTTAGTATCAGGGGATTCACCCCTCCACTTT. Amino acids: CASSLVSGDSPLHF.

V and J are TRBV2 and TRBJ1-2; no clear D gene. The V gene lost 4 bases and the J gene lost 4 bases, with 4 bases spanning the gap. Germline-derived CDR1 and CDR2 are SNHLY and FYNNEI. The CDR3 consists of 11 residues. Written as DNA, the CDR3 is TGTGCCAGCAGTGTAATCTATGGCTACACCTTC. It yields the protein CASSVIYGYTF.

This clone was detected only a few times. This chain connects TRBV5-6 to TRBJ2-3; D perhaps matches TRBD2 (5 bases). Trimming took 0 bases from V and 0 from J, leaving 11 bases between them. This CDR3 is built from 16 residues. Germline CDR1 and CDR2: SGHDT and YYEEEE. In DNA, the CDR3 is TGTGCCAGCAGCTTGGGGTCGGGAACTAGCACAGATACGCAGTATTTT. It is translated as CASSLGSGTSTDTQYF. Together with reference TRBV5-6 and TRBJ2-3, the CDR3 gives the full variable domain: DAGVTQSPTHLIKTRGQQVTLRCSPKSGHDTVSWYQQALGQGPQFIFQYYEEEERQRGNFPDRFSGHQFPNYSSELNVNALLLGDSALYLCASSLGSGTSTDTQYFGPGTRLTVL.

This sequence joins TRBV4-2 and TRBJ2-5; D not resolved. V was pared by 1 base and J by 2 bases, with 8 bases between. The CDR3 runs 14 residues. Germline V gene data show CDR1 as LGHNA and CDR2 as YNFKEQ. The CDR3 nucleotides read TGTGCCAGCAGCCAAGGAGGTCAGCAAGAGACCCAGTACTTC. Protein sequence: CASSQGGQQETQYF.

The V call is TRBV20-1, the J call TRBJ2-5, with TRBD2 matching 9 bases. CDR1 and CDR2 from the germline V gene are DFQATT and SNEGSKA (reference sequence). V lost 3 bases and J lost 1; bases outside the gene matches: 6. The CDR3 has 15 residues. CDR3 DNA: TGCAGTGCTAGTTGGGCTAGCGGGATCCAAGAGACCCAGTACTTC. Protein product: CSASWASGIQETQYF.

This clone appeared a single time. Here the CDR3 reads CASSLEQGRNTEAFF. The CDR3 nucleotides are TGTGCCAGCAGCTTAGAACAGGGTCGGAACACTGAAGCTTTCTTT. V usage is TRBV7-9 and J usage is TRBJ1-1; D possibly corresponds to TRBD1 (6 bases). Germline CDR1 SEHNR, CDR2 FQNEAQ (reference sequence). V was cut by 1 base and J by 1 base, with 10 bases left in between. This CDR3 contains 15 residues.

CDR3: CASSLSGTRGDTQYF. The CDR3 nucleotides are TGTGCCAGCAGCTTATCCGGGACACGAGGTGATACGCAGTATTTT. The chain recombines TRBV5-8 with TRBJ2-3; maybe TRBD1 (6 bases). Trimming removed 2 bases at V and 6 bases at J, with 16 bases between. CDR3 length: 15 amino acids. CDR1 and CDR2 from the germline V gene are SGHTS and YDEGEE.

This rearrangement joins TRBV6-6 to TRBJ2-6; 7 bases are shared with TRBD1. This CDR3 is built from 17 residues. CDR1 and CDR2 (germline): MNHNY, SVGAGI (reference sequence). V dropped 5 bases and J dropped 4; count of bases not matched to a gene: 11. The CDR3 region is CASSRLEQGHGANVLTF. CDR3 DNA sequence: TGTGCCAGCAGTCGGCTGGAACAGGGGCACGGGGCCAACGTCCTGACTTTC.

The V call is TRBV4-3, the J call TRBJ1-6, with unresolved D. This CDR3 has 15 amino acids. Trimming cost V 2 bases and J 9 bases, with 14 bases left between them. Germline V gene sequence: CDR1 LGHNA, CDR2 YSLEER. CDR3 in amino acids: CASSQSSESGSPLHF. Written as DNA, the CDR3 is TGCGCCAGCAGCCAAAGTTCAGAGTCGGGTTCACCCCTCCACTTT.

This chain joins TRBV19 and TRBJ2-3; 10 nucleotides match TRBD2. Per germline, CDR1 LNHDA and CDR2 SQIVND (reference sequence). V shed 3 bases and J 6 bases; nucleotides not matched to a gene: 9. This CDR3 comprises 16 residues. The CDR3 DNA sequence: TGTGCCAGTAGTATTGTTCTAGCGGGAGCTTCTGATACGCAGTATTTT. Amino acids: CASSIVLAGASDTQYF.